A single sample is the source of the 30 T cell receptor beta chains below, sequenced in a study of blood T cell repertoires in COVID-19. Sequencing used immunoSEQ multiplex PCR; TCRdb keeps in-frame clones, though not all of them. Of around 99,000 clones listed, 80% to 90% are singletons. Sequencing input: peripheral blood. The receptors were gathered from a human donor in a cohort sampled during active COVID-19.

The V and J genes are TRBV27 and TRBJ2-1, with TRBD2 identical over 12 bases. V lost 3 bases to trimming and J lost 4 bases; unmatched junction nucleotides: 1. From germline, CDR1 is MNHEY and CDR2 SMNVEV (reference sequence). This CDR3 is built from 15 residues. Here the CDR3 reads CASSFGTSGYNEQFF. The CDR3 coding sequence is TGTGCCAGCAGTTTCGGGACTAGCGGGTACAATGAGCAGTTCTTC.

A word on this clone: The junction and the germline gene differ at one end; a read error may be behind it. The chain uses TRBV4-3 and TRBJ2-5; D perhaps matches TRBD2 (5 bases). CDR1 is LGHNA and CDR2 is YSLEER in the germline V gene. The CDR3 has 14 residues. DNA of the CDR3: TGCGCCAGCGGCCAAGCTAGGACTTCTCCGGCCCAGTACTTC. Translating it yields CASGQARTSPAQYF.

The rearrangement uses TRBV7-9 and TRBJ2-5; D possibly corresponds to TRBD2 (6 bases). The CDR3 runs to 15 residues. Trimming removed 5 bases from V and 1 base from J, with 14 bases in between. Germline lookup yields CDR1 SEHNR and CDR2 FQNEAQ (reference sequence). The CDR3 bases are TGTGCCAGCAGCCGTACCGGGACTCCCCAAGAGACCCAGTACTTC. It encodes CASSRTGTPQETQYF.

The CDR3 DNA follows: TGTGCCGGGCAAAATTGGCCAGGGGACTATGGCTACACCTTC. Translation: CAGQNWPGDYGYTF. The chain combines TRBV7-9 with TRBJ1-2, with D maybe TRBD1 (6 bases). The germline V and J ends were trimmed by 11 bases and 3 bases, with 19 bases remaining between them. Germline V gives CDR1 SEHNR, CDR2 FQNEAQ (reference sequence). The CDR3 totals 14 residues.

The sample holds one count of this clone. The CDR3 loop is CASSPYAGKKNTDTQYF. CDR3 DNA: TGTGCCAGCAGCCCCTATGCGGGGAAAAAAAACACAGATACGCAGTATTTT. The chain uses TRBV7-2 and TRBJ2-3; the D gene is possibly TRBD2 (6 bases). CDR3 length equals 17 residues. The germline V and J ends were trimmed by 5 bases and 2 bases, with 20 bases remaining between them. Germline V gene sequence: CDR1 SGHTA, CDR2 FQGNSA.

This rearrangement joins TRBV5-4 to TRBJ1-2; D is possibly TRBD1 (6 bases). Looked up from germline, CDR1 is SGHNT and CDR2 is YYREEE (reference sequence). The V gene lost 6 bases and the J gene lost 2 bases, with 14 bases spanning the gap. The CDR3 is made up of 14 amino acids. The CDR3 DNA reads as TGTGCCAGCATCCTGACAGGACCAAACTATGGCTACACCTTC. Translating gives CASILTGPNYGYTF.

V and J are TRBV20-1 and TRBJ2-1; the D is unclear. Germline CDR1 and CDR2: DFQATT and SNEGSKA (reference sequence). Trimming removed 3 bases from V and 7 bases from J, with 4 bases in between. The CDR3 length is 10 residues. This CDR3 is CSARANEQFF. The CDR3 region has the DNA TGCAGTGCTAGGGCTAATGAGCAGTTCTTC.

The rearrangement joins TRBV18 to TRBJ2-1; tentative D call: TRBD1 (5 bases). Trimming stripped 1 base from V and 3 bases from J, with 19 bases between. Germline V CDR1 and CDR2: KGHSH, LQKENI. The length of the CDR3 is 18 residues. The CDR3 DNA reads as TGTGCCAGCTCACCACGCCGGGCCGGGTGGGGCCTCTACAATGAGCAGTTCTTC. This sequence encodes CASSPRRAGWGLYNEQFF.

This chain links TRBV7-8 with TRBJ2-2, with a possible D match to TRBD2 (6 bases). The CDR3 totals 15 residues. V was pared by 2 bases and J by 5 bases, with 12 bases between. Germline V CDR1 and CDR2: SGHVS, FQNEAQ. The CDR3 spells CASSLREEPTGELFF. As DNA, the CDR3 is TGTGCCAGCAGCTTAAGGGAGGAACCTACCGGGGAGCTGTTTTTT.

The chain recombines TRBV4-3 with TRBJ2-1; 7 bases are shared with TRBD2. V lost 4 bases to trimming and J lost 2 bases; unmatched junction nucleotides: 8. CDR3 size: 16 residues. Germline CDR1 LGHNA, CDR2 YSLEER. DNA of the CDR3: TGCGCCAGCAGCCCGAACGGGGGAGGGCCCTACAATGAGCAGTTCTTC. Translated: CASSPNGGGPYNEQFF.

This rearrangement joins TRBV13 to TRBJ1-1, with D unresolved. This CDR3 has 15 residues. The germline gives CDR1 PRHDT, CDR2 FYEKMQ (reference sequence). V was clipped by 5 bases and J by 1 base, with 14 bases between them. The CDR3 here is CASSPIGRANTEAFF. The CDR3 DNA reads TGTGCCAGCAGCCCAATTGGGCGGGCGAACACTGAAGCTTTCTTT.

This chain joins TRBV19 and TRBJ2-1, with 7 positions matching TRBD2. Germline V gives CDR1 LNHDA, CDR2 SQIVND (reference sequence). CDR3 length: 19 amino acids. After removal of 9 bases from V and 7 bases from J, the junction contained 27 bases not matched to a gene. CDR3: CASAGPLEGAGSTKNEQFF. The CDR3 DNA follows: TGTGCCAGCGCCGGGCCCTTGGAAGGAGCGGGATCGACTAAAAATGAGCAGTTCTTC.

The J gene is TRBJ1-1, the V gene TRBV6-6, with 9 bases fitting TRBD1. The CDR3 is 14 residues long. The V gene's germline CDR1 is MNHNY and CDR2 SVGAGI (reference sequence). With 0 bases clipped from V and 6 bases from J, the junction kept 2 bases outside the gene matches. CDR3 amino acids: CASSYSDRGAEAFF. CDR3 nucleotides: TGTGCCAGCAGTTACTCGGACAGGGGAGCTGAAGCTTTCTTT.

The chain recombines TRBV5-1 with TRBJ2-1, with TRBD1 matching 7 bases. This CDR3 comprises 17 residues. V dropped 1 base and J dropped 8; count of bases not matched to a gene: 15. Per the germline V gene, CDR1 is SGHRS and CDR2 is YFSETQ. CDR3 bases: TGCGCCAGCAGCTTGATGTTATTGGAACAGGGGTTCTATGAGCAGTTCTTC. Translating it yields CASSLMLLEQGFYEQFF. Full variable domain (rest looked up from reference TRBV5-1 and TRBJ2-1): KAGVTQTPRYLIKTRGQQVTLSCSPISGHRSVSWYQQTPGQGLQFLFEYFSETQRNKGNFPGRFSGRQFSNSRSEMNVSTLELGDSALYLCASSLMLLEQGFYEQFFGPGTRLTVL.

The V and J genes are TRBV10-3 and TRBJ1-2, with TRBD1 as a possible D gene (5 bases). Germline CDR1 ENHRY, CDR2 SYGVKD. This CDR3 is built from 13 residues. Between the trimmed V and J ends, which lost 0 bases and 8 bases, there was a span of 10 bases. Here the CDR3 DNA reads TGTGCCATCAGTGAGTCGGCAGGGCGAGGCTACACCTTC. Its translation is CAISESAGRGYTF.

This clone was recorded only once. This chain connects TRBV4-1 to TRBJ1-6, with 7 nucleotides matching TRBD1. J was trimmed by 10 bases and V by 3 bases; bases with no gene match: 15. CDR3 length: 17 amino acids. The germline V gene encodes CDR1 MGHRA and CDR2 YSYEKL. In DNA, the CDR3 is TGCGCCAGCAGCCAGGGCTACAGGGGATTAGTGCAGTCACCCCTCCACTTT. Its translation is CASSQGYRGLVQSPLHF.

This chain joins TRBV13 and TRBJ1-6, with a weak D call TRBD1 (5 bases). V was shortened by 5 bases and J by 7 bases, with 21 bases between the two germline ends. The CDR3 loop spans 17 amino acids. CDR1 and CDR2 from the germline V gene are PRHDT and FYEKMQ (reference sequence). CDR3 in DNA: TGTGCCAGCAGCCTTAACACACAGGCTCGCAACAATTCACCCCTCCACTTT. Translated, it gives CASSLNTQARNNSPLHF.

The chain is built from TRBV6-6 and TRBJ2-1; the D gene is possibly TRBD2 (6 bases). This CDR3 region has 12 residues. Trimming shortened V by 7 bases and J by 12 bases, and 16 bases separated the two germline ends. Per germline, CDR1 MNHNY and CDR2 SVGAGI (reference sequence). The CDR3 here is CASNPPGLLQFF. In DNA form, the CDR3 reads TGTGCCAGCAACCCACCGGGACTCCTGCAGTTCTTC.

The chain carries TRBV19 and TRBJ2-2, with 7 bases identical to TRBD1. After removal of 3 bases from V and 6 bases from J, the junction contained 1 base not matched to a gene. Germline V gives CDR1 LNHDA, CDR2 SQIVND (reference sequence). The CDR3 has 13 residues. The CDR3 sequence is CASSIDRAGELFF. CDR3 coding DNA: TGTGCCAGTAGTATCGACAGGGCCGGGGAGCTGTTTTTT.

The rearrangement joins TRBV28 to TRBJ1-5; D is perhaps TRBD1 (6 bases). Per germline, CDR1 MDHEN and CDR2 SYDVKM. Trimming cost V 7 bases and J 4 bases, with 14 bases left between them. The CDR3 runs to 14 residues. The CDR3 DNA reads as TGTGCCAGCATCCCAGGGGTGGGGAATCAGCCCCAGCATTTT. Its translation: CASIPGVGNQPQHF.

The V gene is TRBV27, the J gene TRBJ2-1; maybe TRBD2 (5 bases). The CDR3 runs to 14 residues. Germline assignment: CDR1 MNHEY and CDR2 SMNVEV (reference sequence). V was pared by 3 bases and J by 2 bases, with 8 bases between. The DNA for the CDR3 is TGTGCCAGCAGTTTTGGCGGGCCCTACAATGAGCAGTTCTTC. Translation: CASSFGGPYNEQFF.

About this clone itself: The junction and the germline gene differ at one end; a read error may be behind it. The V and J genes are TRBV6-5 and TRBJ2-3; TRBD2 matches 10 bases. The germline CDR1 and CDR2 sequences are MNHEY and SVGAGI. The CDR3 loop spans 14 amino acids. CDR3 nucleotides: TGTGCCAGCACCCAAATCTGGGGGGCTAGCGGGAGTTTTTTT. It codes for CASTQIWGASGSFF.

In this sample, this clone turned up once. This rearrangement joins TRBV15 to TRBJ1-1, with a possible D match to TRBD1 (5 bases). Per germline, CDR1 LNHNV and CDR2 YYDKDF (reference sequence). The CDR3 spans 11 residues. V was pared by 6 bases and J by 8 bases, with 10 bases between. The DNA for the CDR3 is TGTGCCACCAGGGAGGGACGGGAAGCTTTCTTT. Its protein is CATREGREAFF.

For the CDR3, the DNA is TGTGCCAGCAGCCAAAGTGGGCTCAGGACAGGGGGGTTCTACGAGCAGTACTTC. Its protein is CASSQSGLRTGGFYEQYF. The chain couples TRBV3-1 (or the pseudogene TRBV3-2) to TRBJ2-7; 10 positions agree with TRBD1. The V gene end was trimmed by 2 bases and the J gene end by 3 bases; junction bases not matched to a gene: 13. The CDR3 is 18 residues long. Per germline, CDR1 LGHDT and CDR2 YNNKEL (reference sequence).

This clone has only a few counts. CDR3 sequence (DNA): TGTGCCAGCAGTCGACAGGGGGCTTGGCAAGAGACCCAGTACTTC. It specifies CASSRQGAWQETQYF. The chain uses TRBV2 and TRBJ2-5; 10 nucleotides align to TRBD1. J lost 2 bases, V lost 5 bases, and 5 bases had no gene match. The CDR3 covers 15 residues. Germline assignment: CDR1 SNHLY and CDR2 FYNNEI.

The rearrangement links TRBV27 to TRBJ1-2; 11 positions match TRBD1. The V and J ends lost 2 bases and 4 bases, in that order; junction bases with no gene match: 0. Germline CDR1 MNHEY, CDR2 SMNVEV (reference sequence). There are 14 residues in the CDR3. CDR3 sequence (DNA): TGTGCCAGCAGTTTAGGACAGGGGGCCTATGGCTACACCTTC. It translates to CASSLGQGAYGYTF.

The rearrangement links TRBV28 to TRBJ2-7; 7 positions match TRBD1. The CDR3 extends over 15 amino acids. Trimming cost V 5 bases and J 5 bases; bases outside gene matches: 12. Germline assignment: CDR1 MDHEN and CDR2 SYDVKM. DNA for the CDR3: TGTGCCAGCAGTCTCCCGAAGGGGGCTCGTAACGAGCAGTACTTC. Protein product: CASSLPKGARNEQYF. The full variable domain, with the rest looked up from reference TRBV28 and TRBJ2-7, is DVKVTQSSRYLVKRTGEKVFLECVQDMDHENMFWYRQDPGLGLRLIYFSYDVKMKEKGDIPEGYSVSREKKERFSLILESASTNQTSMYLCASSLPKGARNEQYFGPGTRLTVT.

The V call is TRBV7-2, the J call TRBJ1-1, with D unclear. The germline V gene has CDR1 SGHTA and CDR2 FQGNSA. Trimming removed 5 bases at V and 2 bases at J, with 12 bases between. The length of the CDR3 is 14 residues. Here the CDR3 reads CASSPRGINTEAFF. In DNA, the CDR3 is TGTGCCAGCAGCCCGCGGGGTATCAACACTGAAGCTTTCTTT.

V and J are TRBV3-1 (or the pseudogene TRBV3-2) and TRBJ1-2; 7 bases line up with TRBD1. The CDR3 extends over 14 amino acids. Germline trimming cut 0 bases from V and 6 bases from J; bases unmatched to any gene: 4. CDR1 and CDR2 from the germline V gene are LGHDT and YNNKEL (reference sequence). For the CDR3, the DNA is TGTGCCAGCAGCCAAGATATAGGGGGCAATGGCTACACCTTC. Protein: CASSQDIGGNGYTF.

The rearrangement links TRBV24-1 to TRBJ2-1; weak D call: TRBD2 (6 bases). The CDR3 length is 16 residues. CDR1 and CDR2 (germline): KGHDR, SFDVKD. V shed 3 bases and J shed 6 bases, with 17 bases lying between them. DNA for the CDR3: TGTGCCACCAGTGATCGTAGCGGAGCTAGGGGCAATGAGCAGTTCTTC. Translated, it gives CATSDRSGARGNEQFF.